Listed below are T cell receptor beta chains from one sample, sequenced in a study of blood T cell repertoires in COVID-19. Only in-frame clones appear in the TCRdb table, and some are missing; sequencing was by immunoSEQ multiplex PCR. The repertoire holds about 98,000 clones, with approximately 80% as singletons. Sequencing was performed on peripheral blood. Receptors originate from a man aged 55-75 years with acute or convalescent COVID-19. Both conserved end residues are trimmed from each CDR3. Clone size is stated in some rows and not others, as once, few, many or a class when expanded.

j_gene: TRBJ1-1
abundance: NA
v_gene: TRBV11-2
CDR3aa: ASRPGGTEAF

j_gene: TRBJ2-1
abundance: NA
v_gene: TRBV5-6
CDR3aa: ASSWDRAYNEQF

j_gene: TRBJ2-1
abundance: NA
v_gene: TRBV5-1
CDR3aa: ASSREGGYNEQF

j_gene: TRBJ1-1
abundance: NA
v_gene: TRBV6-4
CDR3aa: ASRPQQGLNTEAF

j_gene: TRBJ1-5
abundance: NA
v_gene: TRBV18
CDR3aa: ASSPDRNQPQH

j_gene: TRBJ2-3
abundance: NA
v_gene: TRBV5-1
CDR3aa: ASSLDASGGAGDTQY

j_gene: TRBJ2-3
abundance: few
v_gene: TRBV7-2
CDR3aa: ASSLALAEWDTQY

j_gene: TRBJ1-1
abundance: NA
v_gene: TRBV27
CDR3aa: ASMRFGGVSEAF

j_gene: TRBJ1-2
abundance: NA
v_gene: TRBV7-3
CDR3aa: ASSPSPGYTNYGYT

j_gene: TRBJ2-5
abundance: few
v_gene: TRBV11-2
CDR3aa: ASSLGFGQETQY

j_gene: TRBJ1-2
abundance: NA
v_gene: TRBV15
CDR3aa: ATSRARDRLYGYT

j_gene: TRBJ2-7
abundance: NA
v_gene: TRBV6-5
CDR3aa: ASMEGSGSYEQY

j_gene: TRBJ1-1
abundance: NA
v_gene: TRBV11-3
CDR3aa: ASSADDGGGNTEAF

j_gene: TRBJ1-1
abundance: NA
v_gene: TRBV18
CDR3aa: ASSPGTSNEAF

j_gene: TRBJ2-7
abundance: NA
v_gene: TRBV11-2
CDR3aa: ASSPHRGEQY

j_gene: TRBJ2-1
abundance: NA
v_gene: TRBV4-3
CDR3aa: ASSQDTFSGSGLGNEQF

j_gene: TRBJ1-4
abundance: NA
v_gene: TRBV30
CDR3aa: AWSGPLGGKEKLF

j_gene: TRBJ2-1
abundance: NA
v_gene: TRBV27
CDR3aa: ASSLTSRNNEQF

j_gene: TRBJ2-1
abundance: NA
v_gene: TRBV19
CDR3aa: ASTTAYNEQF

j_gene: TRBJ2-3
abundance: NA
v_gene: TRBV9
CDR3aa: ASSAHPLGAGIADTQY

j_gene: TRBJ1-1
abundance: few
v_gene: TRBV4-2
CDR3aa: ASSQAAKQIMNTEAF

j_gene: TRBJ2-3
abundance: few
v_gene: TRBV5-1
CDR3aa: ASSLSSGASGDTQY

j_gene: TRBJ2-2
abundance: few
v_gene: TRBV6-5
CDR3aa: ASSYSPGANTGELF

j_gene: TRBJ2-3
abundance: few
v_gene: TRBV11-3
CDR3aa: ASSQWTSGRVSDTQY

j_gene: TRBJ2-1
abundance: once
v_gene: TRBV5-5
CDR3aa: ASSVDPQSYNEQF

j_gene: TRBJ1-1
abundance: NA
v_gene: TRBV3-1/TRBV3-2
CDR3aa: ASRRGGENTEAF

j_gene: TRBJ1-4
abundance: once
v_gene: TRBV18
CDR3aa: ASFVRGTRQAGNEKLF

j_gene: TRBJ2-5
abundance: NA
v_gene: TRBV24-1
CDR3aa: ATSALGRGGAVETQY

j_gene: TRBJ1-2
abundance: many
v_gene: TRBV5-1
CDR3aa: ASSFRDTSNYGYT

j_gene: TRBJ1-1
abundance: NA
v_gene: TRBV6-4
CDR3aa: ASSPLPGYPNTEAF

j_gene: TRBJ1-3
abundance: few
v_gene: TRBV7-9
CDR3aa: ASSQDRARSPGDTIY

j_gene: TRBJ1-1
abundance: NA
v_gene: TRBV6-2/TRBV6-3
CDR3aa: ASSIQGDTEAF

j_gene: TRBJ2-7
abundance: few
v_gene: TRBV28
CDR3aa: ASSLQGSEQY

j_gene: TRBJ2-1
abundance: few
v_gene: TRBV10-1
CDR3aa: ASSDIAGVNEQF

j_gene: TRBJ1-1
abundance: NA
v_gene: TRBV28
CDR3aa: ASSAGFTTEAF

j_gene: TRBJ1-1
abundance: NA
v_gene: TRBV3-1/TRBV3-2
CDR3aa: ASSHRGRGGTEAF

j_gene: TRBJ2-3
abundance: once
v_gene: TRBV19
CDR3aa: ASMTSGGTDTQY

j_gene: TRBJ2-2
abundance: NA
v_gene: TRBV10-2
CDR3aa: ASSGGGGDTGELF

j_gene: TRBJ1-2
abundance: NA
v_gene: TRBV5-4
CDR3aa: ASSPNPGQNYGYT

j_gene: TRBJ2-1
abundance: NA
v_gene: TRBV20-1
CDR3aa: SASGEGRRSYNEQF

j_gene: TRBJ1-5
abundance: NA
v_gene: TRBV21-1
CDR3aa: ASSKGRGDQPQH

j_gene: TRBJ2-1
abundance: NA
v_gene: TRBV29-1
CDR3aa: SVGQDSGWYNEQF

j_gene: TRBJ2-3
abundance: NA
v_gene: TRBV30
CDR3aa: AWSPGLAGTDTQY

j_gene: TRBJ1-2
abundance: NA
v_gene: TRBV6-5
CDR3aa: ASRLDSNYGYT

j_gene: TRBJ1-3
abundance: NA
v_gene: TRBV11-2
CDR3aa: ASSWGVTDGNTIY

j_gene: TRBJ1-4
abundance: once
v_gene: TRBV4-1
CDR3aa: ASSQDAYGSQLF

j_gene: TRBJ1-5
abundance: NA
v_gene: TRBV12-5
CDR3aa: ASGPSGNQPQH

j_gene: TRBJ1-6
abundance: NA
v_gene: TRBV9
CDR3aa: ASSVGEGGNSPLH

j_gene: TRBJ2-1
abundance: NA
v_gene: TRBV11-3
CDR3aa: ASSLGLGVSGGYNEQF

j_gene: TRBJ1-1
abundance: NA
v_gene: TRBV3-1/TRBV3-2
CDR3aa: ASTPHRGSEAF

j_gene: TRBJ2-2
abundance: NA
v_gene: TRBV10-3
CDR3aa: AISESFGLAGGSTGELF

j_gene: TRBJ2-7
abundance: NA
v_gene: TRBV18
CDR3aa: ASSHPDRIYEQY

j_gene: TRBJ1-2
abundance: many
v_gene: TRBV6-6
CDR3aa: ASRKQGNTYGYT

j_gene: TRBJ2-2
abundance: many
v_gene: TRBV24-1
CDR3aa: ATSEQPGLTTGELF

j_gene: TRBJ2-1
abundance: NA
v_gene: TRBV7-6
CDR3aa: ASSLRIAGEMF